This TCR beta chain was obtained from a study of T cells in Graves' hyperthyroidism and ophthalmopathy (dated by TCRdb to the late 2010s). A note on the overall study: Peripheral blood was sampled at the time of initial diagnosis, prior to any treatment. According to the paper, TCR Vbeta CDR3 sequencing was carried out on roughly 130 peripheral blood samples, which came from approximately 43 ophthalmopathy, fewer than 80 hyperthyroidism and about 17 progressor patients. Prospective prediction of ophthalmopathy was tested in an independent validation cohort consisting of fewer than 20 hyperthyroidism patients and approximately 16 patients who later progressed to ophthalmopathy. The roughly 100 discovery patients were randomly divided into training and test sets at a 7:3 ratio. Once sampling was done, hyperthyroidism patients were given methimazole at a starting dose of 30 mg daily, whereas ophthalmopathy patients were given high-dose intravenous methylprednisolone. The study also compared thyroid tissue and blood T-cell repertoires from about 6 Graves' hyperthyroidism patients. A discovery cohort of 95 to 100 patients, 43 with Graves' ophthalmopathy and under 60 with stable Graves' hyperthyroidism, was used to find distinguishing TCR V-J signatures. Study-level results and caveats: In validation, progression to ophthalmopathy was predicted by the model with roughly 71% sensitivity and nearly 75% specificity, a median of 6.5 months before onset. No statistical method was used to set the sample size in advance, and investigators knew the group allocation. Ophthalmopathy was separated from stable hyperthyroidism by a 13 V-J signature model, with about 86% sensitivity and about 84% specificity obtained in cross-validation and 80%/75% obtained in testing. Most expanded thyroid clonotypes (frequency above 0.001) were also detected in blood, suggesting blood repertoires may reflect thyroid immune responses.

The table lists this clonotype with many counts. Its antigen specificity is not known. No much larger clone is present one base from it, and per-base qualities are unavailable. Stable Graves' hyperthyroidism was defined as the absence of progression to ophthalmopathy over 18 months of follow-up. The hyperthyroidism patients were between 18 and 65 years old and newly diagnosed, with a disease duration of less than 2 months. Patients with uncontrolled infections, other autoimmune diseases, pregnancy or lactation were excluded. Diagnoses were established on the basis of clinical symptoms, serum thyroxine and TRAb, thyroid ultrasound, and orbital computed tomography. PBMCs were isolated from around 10 ml of fresh peripheral blood by Ficoll-Paque density gradient centrifugation. Total RNA was extracted using Trizol reagent, and RNA quality was assessed on an Agilent 2100 Bioanalyzer. Amplification of TCR beta CDR3 regions was carried out from RNA transcripts. The first round of RT-PCR for the TCR CDR3 was performed with the HTBI primer set and the Qiagen OneStep RT-PCR kit. The libraries were constructed in a second round of multiplex PCR and then size-selected and purified. Libraries were sequenced paired-end with 100 bp reads on an Illumina HiSeq2000. The study's processing was this. SOAPnuke was used to process the raw data, with reads discarded if the reads contained adapters or uncalled bases, had a mean Phred below 15, or lacked an exact constant-primer or identifier match. COPE v1.2.5 was used to merge high-quality paired reads, and clonotypes were defined as unique nucleotide sequences. Clonotypes were aligned to IMGT TRBV, TRBD and TRBJ reference segments using MiTCR v1.1. The analysis was restricted to V-J combinations with a frequency above 0.0001, which together covered just over 98% of the repertoires. The TCS score was defined as the ratio of F50 (clonal expansion) to E x V (chaos), calculated using BLOSUM62-based TCRdist between CDR3 peptides within each V-J. Welch's t-statistics and random forest reduced fewer than 550 V-J features to 13, which were used in a naive Bayes classifier (R e1071). TCRdb trimmed the raw reads at Q25, called clones with MiXCR and kept productive beta chains. All rows with the same CDR3 protein become a single entry with the most common DNA and genes. TCRdb's processing, not the authors', yielded these V and J calls. The sample table holds approximately 420,000 distinct CDR3 sequences, of which more than 13% were seen once. Jointly, the top ten make up 30% to 35% of the sample.

V has 8 bases trimmed and J has 0 bases trimmed; junction bases matching no gene number 10. The germline V gene gives CDR1 as ENHRY and CDR2 as SYGVKD. The CDR3 starts with the cysteine, ends with the phenylalanine, and has 16 residues. Only the CDR3 part of the read is kept: 48 bases, read in frame from the first base. Sequenced: blood. The TCR sequence derives from a woman aged 25 to 39 with Graves' hyperthyroidism. The chain links TRBV10-3 with TRBJ2-3, with 8 central nucleotides matching TRBD2. This receptor has the CDR3 CAIGQTSARSTDTQYF. The DNA sequence is as follows: TGTGCCATCGGGCAGACTAGCGCGAGGAGCACAGATACGCAGTATTTT.